These 11 T cell receptor beta chains came from one sample sequenced in a study of blood T cell repertoires in COVID-19. Profiling relied on immunoSEQ multiplex PCR, and the TCRdb table lists in-frame clones only, not all of them. The profile shows more than 200,000 clones, roughly four fifths of them singletons. The specimen sequenced was peripheral blood. These receptors all stem from a woman of 80 years or more with COVID-19, enrolled during active disease.

The rearrangement links TRBV12-3 or TRBV12-4 to TRBJ2-1, with D maybe TRBD2 (5 bases). V was shortened by 6 bases and J by 2 bases, with 8 bases between the two germline ends. The CDR3 runs to 13 residues. Here the CDR3 reads CASSSGAYNEQFF. In DNA, the CDR3 is TGTGCCAGCAGCTCCGGGGCCTACAATGAGCAGTTCTTC.

The chain recombines TRBV6-5 with TRBJ2-3; D possibly corresponds to TRBD1 (5 bases). There are 13 residues in the CDR3. CDR1 and CDR2 from the germline V gene are MNHEY and SVGAGI. Trimming shortened V by 7 bases and J by 3 bases, and 11 bases separated the two germline ends. Here the CDR3 reads CASTARATDTQYF. The CDR3 bases are TGTGCCAGCACCGCCAGGGCGACAGATACGCAGTATTTT.

This chain uses TRBV2 with TRBJ1-1; D may be TRBD1 (6 bases). Trimming took off 7 bases at V and 0 bases at J, with 12 bases between the two ends. The CDR3 runs to 14 residues. CDR1 and CDR2 from the germline V gene are SNHLY and FYNNEI. CDR3 in amino acids: CASNRDKVNTEAFF. The CDR3 coding sequence is TGTGCCAGCAACCGGGACAAAGTGAACACTGAAGCTTTCTTT.

The chain combines TRBV7-2 with TRBJ1-1; no definite D call. The V and J ends lost 4 bases and 3 bases respectively, with 12 bases between them. This CDR3 spans 14 amino acids. The germline CDR1 and CDR2 sequences are SGHTA and FQGNSA. The CDR3: CASSSLGGDTEAFF. The CDR3 coding sequence is TGTGCCAGCAGCTCTCTTGGCGGGGACACTGAAGCTTTCTTT.

CDR3 loop: CASSLGQGLGNTEAFF. The DNA for the CDR3 is TGTGCCAGCAGCCTAGGGCAGGGCTTGGGGAACACTGAAGCTTTCTTT. The rearrangement uses TRBV7-8 and TRBJ1-1; a weak D match, TRBD1 (5 bases). Per the germline V gene, CDR1 is SGHVS and CDR2 is FQNEAQ. V was cut by 5 bases and J by 1 base, with 17 bases left in between. The CDR3 sequence is 16 residues long.

This clone was detected once. This sequence joins TRBV4-1 and TRBJ1-2; possible D gene TRBD1, 5 bases. The CDR3 has 15 residues. Trimming pared 4 bases from V and 2 bases from J, leaving 14 bases between. The germline CDR1 and CDR2 sequences are MGHRA and YSYEKL. The CDR3 sequence is CASSLAEGSNYGYTF. The CDR3 nucleotides are TGCGCCAGCAGCCTTGCGGAGGGGAGCAACTATGGCTACACCTTC.

The genes are TRBV15 and TRBJ1-1, with TRBD1 as a possible D gene (6 bases). Trimming pared 9 bases from V and 3 bases from J, leaving 17 bases between. Germline-derived CDR1 and CDR2 are LNHNV and YYDKDF (reference sequence). CDR3 length equals 14 residues. The CDR3 DNA reads as TGTGCCACTTCGCCTACAGGGAGAGACACTGAAGCTTTCTTT. It yields the protein CATSPTGRDTEAFF.

The V call is TRBV7-3, the J call TRBJ2-3; TRBD2 aligns across 9 bases. CDR1 is SGHTA and CDR2 is FQGTGA in the germline V gene. The CDR3 has 17 amino acids. V shed 4 bases, J shed 1 base, and the junction held 9 bases outside the gene matches. CDR3 region: CASSSGTAGGRTDTQYF. CDR3 coding DNA: TGTGCCAGCAGCTCCGGGACCGCGGGGGGGCGCACAGATACGCAGTATTTT.

The V gene is TRBV28, the J gene TRBJ2-1, with unresolved D. With 5 bases removed from V and 2 bases from J, the gap between germline ends came to 10 bases. The CDR3 has 14 amino acids. Germline assignment: CDR1 MDHEN and CDR2 SYDVKM. CDR3 protein: CASSEGGPYNEQFF. CDR3 nucleotides: TGTGCCAGCAGTGAAGGTGGGCCCTACAATGAGCAGTTCTTC. The full variable domain, in which reference TRBV28 and TRBJ2-1 provide the parts outside the CDR3, is DVKVTQSSRYLVKRTGEKVFLECVQDMDHENMFWYRQDPGLGLRLIYFSYDVKMKEKGDIPEGYSVSREKKERFSLILESASTNQTSMYLCASSEGGPYNEQFFGPGTRLTVL.

This clone was recorded a few times. This chain connects TRBV24-1 to TRBJ1-1, with D possibly matching TRBD1 (6 bases). Trimming took off 9 bases at V and 0 bases at J, with 16 bases between the two ends. CDR3 size: 15 residues. Germline V CDR1 and CDR2: KGHDR, SFDVKD. Here the CDR3 DNA reads TGTGCCACCCCCGGCTGCGGACAGATGAACACTGAAGCTTTCTTT. Translation gives CATPGCGQMNTEAFF.

The chain links TRBV30 to TRBJ1-2; no clear D. The germline gives CDR1 GTSNPN, CDR2 SVGIG (reference sequence). The length of the CDR3 is 13 residues. The V gene lost 2 bases and the J gene lost 7 bases, with 14 bases spanning the gap. The CDR3 region has the DNA TGTGCCTGGAGTCGGGGAACGGCTAGTGGCTACACCTTC. This translates into CAWSRGTASGYTF.